A selection of T cell receptor beta chains follows, all from one sample in a study of CD4+ T cells in melanoma. Here immunoSEQ multiplex PCR was the method, and the copy in TCRdb shows in-frame clones only, minus some. The sample shows over 130,000 clones, 80% to 95% of them seen only once. These receptors all stem from a human donor with melanoma. Both conserved end residues are part of each CDR3.

cdr3_length,v_call,cdr3_aa
16,TRBV27,CASSAYSFTMNTEAFF
13,TRBV7-7,CASSVGNTDEQYF
14,TRBV25-1,CASSLAGVPDTQYF
14,TRBV27,CASSLQGINQPQHF
16,TRBV5-5,CASSSPDRRTNYGYTF
14,TRBV19,CASSPDRVYGELFF
13,TRBV5-1,CASSLTGHQPQHF
16,TRBV30,CAWSPPGGQGRWEQYF
13,TRBV10-3,CAISPPGTDTQYF
14,TRBV6-1,CASSIAGTTYEQYF
15,TRBV2,CASSDRSGTAKTQYF
14,TRBV9,CASKQGGNTGELFF
14,TRBV7-2,CASSRLAGTGELFF